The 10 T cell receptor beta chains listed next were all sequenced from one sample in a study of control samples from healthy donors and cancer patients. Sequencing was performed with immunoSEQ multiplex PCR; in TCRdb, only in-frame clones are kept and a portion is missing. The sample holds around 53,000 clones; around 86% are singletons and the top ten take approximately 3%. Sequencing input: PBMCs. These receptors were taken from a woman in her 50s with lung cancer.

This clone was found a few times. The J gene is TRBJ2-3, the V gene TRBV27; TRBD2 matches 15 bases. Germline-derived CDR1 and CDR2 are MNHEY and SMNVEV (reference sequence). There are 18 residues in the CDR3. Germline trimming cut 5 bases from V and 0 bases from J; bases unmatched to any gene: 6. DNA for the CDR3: TGTGCCAGCAGTAATACCGGGACTAGCGGGGGGAGCACAGATACGCAGTATTTT. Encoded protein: CASSNTGTSGGSTDTQYF.

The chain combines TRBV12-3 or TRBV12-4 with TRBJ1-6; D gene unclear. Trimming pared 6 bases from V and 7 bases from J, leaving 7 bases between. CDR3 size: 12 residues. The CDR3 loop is CASSLANSPLHF. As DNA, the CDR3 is TGTGCCAGCAGCCTCGCCAATTCACCCCTCCACTTT.

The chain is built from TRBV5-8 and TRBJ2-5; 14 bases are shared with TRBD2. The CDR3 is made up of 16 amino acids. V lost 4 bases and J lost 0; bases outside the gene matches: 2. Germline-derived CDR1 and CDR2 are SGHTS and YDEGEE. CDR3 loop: CASSAGLAGDQETQYF. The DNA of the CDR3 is TGTGCCAGCAGCGCGGGACTAGCGGGAGACCAAGAGACCCAGTACTTC. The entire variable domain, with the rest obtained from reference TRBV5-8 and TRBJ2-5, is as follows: EAGVTQSPTHLIKTRGQQATLRCSPISGHTSVYWYQQALGLGLQFLLWYDEGEERNRGNFPPRFSGRQFPNYSSELNVNALELEDSALYLCASSAGLAGDQETQYFGPGTRLLVL.

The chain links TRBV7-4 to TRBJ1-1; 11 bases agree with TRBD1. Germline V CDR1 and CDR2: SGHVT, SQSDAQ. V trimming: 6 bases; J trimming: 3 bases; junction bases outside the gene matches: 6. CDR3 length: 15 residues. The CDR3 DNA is TGTGCCAGCAGGTGGGACAGGGGGGAATACACTGAAGCTTTCTTT. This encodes CASRWDRGEYTEAFF.

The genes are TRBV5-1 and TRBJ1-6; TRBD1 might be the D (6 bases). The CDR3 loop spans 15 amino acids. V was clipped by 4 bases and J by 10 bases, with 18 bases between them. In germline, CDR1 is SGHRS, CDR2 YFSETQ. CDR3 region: CASSPVTGFESPLHF. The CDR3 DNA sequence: TGCGCCAGCAGCCCGGTTACAGGGTTCGAGTCACCCCTCCACTTT.

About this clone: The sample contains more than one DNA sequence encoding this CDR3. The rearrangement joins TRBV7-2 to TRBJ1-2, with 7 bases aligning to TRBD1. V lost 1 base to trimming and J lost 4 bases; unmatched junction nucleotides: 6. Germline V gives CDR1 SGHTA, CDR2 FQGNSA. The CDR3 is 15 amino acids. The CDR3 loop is CASSLVEGAAYGYTF. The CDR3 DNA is TGTGCCAGCAGCTTAGTGGAGGGGGCGGCCTATGGCTACACCTTC.

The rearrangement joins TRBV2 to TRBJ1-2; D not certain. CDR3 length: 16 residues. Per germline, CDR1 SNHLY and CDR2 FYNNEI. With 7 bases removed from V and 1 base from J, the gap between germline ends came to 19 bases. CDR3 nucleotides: TGTGCCAGCATGAACACTTGGACGCACAATAACTATGGCTACACCTTC. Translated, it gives CASMNTWTHNNYGYTF. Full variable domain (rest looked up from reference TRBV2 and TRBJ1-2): EPEVTQTPSHQVTQMGQEVILRCVPISNHLYFYWYRQILGQKVEFLVSFYNNEISEKSEIFDDQFSVERPDGSNFTLKIRSTKLEDSAMYFCASMNTWTHNNYGYTFGSGTRLTVV.

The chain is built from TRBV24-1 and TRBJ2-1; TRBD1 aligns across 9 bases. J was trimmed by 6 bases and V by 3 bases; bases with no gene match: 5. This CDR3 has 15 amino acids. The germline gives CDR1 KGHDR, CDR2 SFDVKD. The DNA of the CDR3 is TGTGCCACCAGTGATGGGGGACAGGGCGCCAATGAGCAGTTCTTC. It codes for CATSDGGQGANEQFF.

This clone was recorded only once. CDR3 amino acids: CASSEIGGLYQPQHF. CDR3 nucleotide sequence: TGTGCCAGCAGTGAAATTGGGGGTCTTTATCAGCCCCAGCATTTT. The V gene is TRBV6-1, the J gene TRBJ1-5; D may be TRBD1 (5 bases). The germline V gene has CDR1 MNHNS and CDR2 SASEGT. The CDR3 loop spans 15 amino acids. Trimming cost V 2 bases and J 5 bases, with 13 bases left between them.

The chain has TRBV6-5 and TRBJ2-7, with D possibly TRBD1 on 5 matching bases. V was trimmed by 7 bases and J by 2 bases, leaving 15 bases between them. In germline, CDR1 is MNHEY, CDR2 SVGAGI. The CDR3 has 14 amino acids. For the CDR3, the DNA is TGTGCCAGCACCTCTCGACGGACACCCTACGAGCAGTACTTC. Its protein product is CASTSRRTPYEQYF.